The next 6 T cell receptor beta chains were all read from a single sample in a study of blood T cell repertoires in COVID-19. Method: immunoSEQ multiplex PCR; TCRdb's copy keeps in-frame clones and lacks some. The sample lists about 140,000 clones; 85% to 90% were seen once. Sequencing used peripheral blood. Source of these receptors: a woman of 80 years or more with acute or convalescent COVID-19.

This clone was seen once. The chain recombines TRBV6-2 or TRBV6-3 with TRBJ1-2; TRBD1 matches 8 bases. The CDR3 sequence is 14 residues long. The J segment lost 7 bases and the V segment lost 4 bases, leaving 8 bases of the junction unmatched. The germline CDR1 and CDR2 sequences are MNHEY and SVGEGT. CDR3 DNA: TGTGCCAGCAGTTTCAGGACAGGGAATGGTGGCTACACCTTC. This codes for CASSFRTGNGGYTF.

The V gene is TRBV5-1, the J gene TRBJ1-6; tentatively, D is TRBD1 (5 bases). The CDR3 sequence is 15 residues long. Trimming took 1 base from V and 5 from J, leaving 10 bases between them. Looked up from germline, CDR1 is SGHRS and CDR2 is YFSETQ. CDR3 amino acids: CASSLQGVNNSPLHF. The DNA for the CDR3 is TGCGCCAGCAGCTTGCAGGGTGTGAATAATTCACCCCTCCACTTT.

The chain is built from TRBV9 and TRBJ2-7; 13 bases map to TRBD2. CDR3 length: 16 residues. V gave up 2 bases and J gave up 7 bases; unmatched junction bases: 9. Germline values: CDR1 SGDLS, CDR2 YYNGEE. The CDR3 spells CASSVDPGLAGREQYF. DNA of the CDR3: TGTGCCAGCAGCGTCGACCCGGGACTAGCGGGGCGGGAGCAGTACTTC.

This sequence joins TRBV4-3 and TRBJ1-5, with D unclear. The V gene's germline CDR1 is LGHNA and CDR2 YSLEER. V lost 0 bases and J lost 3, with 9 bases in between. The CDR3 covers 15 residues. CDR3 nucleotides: TGCGCCAGCAGCCAAGATCTAAGCTTCAATCAGCCCCAGCATTTT. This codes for CASSQDLSFNQPQHF.

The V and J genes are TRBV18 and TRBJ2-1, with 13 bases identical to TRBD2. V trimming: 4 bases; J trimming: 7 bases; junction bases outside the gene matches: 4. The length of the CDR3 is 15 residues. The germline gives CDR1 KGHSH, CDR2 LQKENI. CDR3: CASSLGTSGENEQFF. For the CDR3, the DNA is TGTGCCAGCTCACTTGGGACTAGCGGGGAAAATGAGCAGTTCTTC.

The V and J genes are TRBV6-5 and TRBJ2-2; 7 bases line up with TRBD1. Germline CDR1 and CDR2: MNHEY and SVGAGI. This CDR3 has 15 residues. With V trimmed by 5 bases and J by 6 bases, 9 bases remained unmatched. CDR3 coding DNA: TGTGCCAGCAGTATCTACTTCCAGGGGGCCGGGGAGCTGTTTTTT. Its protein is CASSIYFQGAGELFF.